What follows are 25 T cell receptor beta chains derived from one specimen sequenced in a study of T-cell memory formation after mild COVID-19. Each CDR3 protein gets one entry after TCRdb re-called the 5' RACE reads with MiXCR. The data show around 200,000 distinct CDR3 sequences, about 10% seen once. Sequences were obtained from PBMCs or a T cell subset sorted from them (not recorded which). These receptors were obtained from a man between 18 and 35 years old who had mild COVID-19 (a few samples of this study predate the infection). Cell type and time point are not known.

The chain couples TRBV7-2 to TRBJ1-3; D gene unclear. CDR3 length: 13 amino acids. Germline values: CDR1 SGHTA, CDR2 FQGNSA. The V end lost 3 bases, the J end lost 7 bases, and 10 bases lay between the germline ends. CDR3 sequence (DNA): TGTGCCAGCAGCTTTCGTTTTCAGAACACCATATATTTT. Translated, it gives CASSFRFQNTIYF. The whole variable domain, remainder taken from reference TRBV7-2 and TRBJ1-3, is GAGVSQSPSNKVTEKGKDVELRCDPISGHTALYWYRQSLGQGLEFLIYFQGNSAPDKSGLPSDRFSAERTGGSVSTLTIQRTQQEDSAVYLCASSFRFQNTIYFGEGSWLTVV.

This clonotype has just a few counts. The J gene is TRBJ2-3, the V gene TRBV4-2; no reliable D call. CDR1 LGHNA and CDR2 YNFKEQ come from the germline V gene. Between the trimmed V and J ends, which lost 3 bases and 2 bases, there was a span of 6 bases. This CDR3 contains 13 residues. CDR3 in amino acids: CASSHNPTDTQYF. CDR3 coding DNA: TGTGCCAGCAGCCACAACCCCACAGATACGCAGTATTTT.

The V gene is TRBV5-1, the J gene TRBJ2-3, with 8 bases fitting TRBD2. The ends lost 4 bases at V and 0 bases at J; junction bases unmatched: 1. CDR1 and CDR2 from the germline V gene are SGHRS and YFSETQ. The CDR3 is 14 residues long. The CDR3 region is CASSGLASTDTQYF. DNA for the CDR3: TGCGCCAGCAGCGGACTAGCTAGCACAGATACGCAGTATTTT. Full variable domain (rest looked up from reference TRBV5-1 and TRBJ2-3): KAGVTQTPRYLIKTRGQQVTLSCSPISGHRSVSWYQQTPGQGLQFLFEYFSETQRNKGNFPGRFSGRQFSNSRSEMNVSTLELGDSALYLCASSGLASTDTQYFGPGTRLTVL.

This clonotype was recorded a few times. The chain joins TRBV24-1 to TRBJ1-5; D not resolved. There are 12 residues in the CDR3. Germline CDR1 is KGHDR and CDR2 is SFDVKD. Trimming removed 2 bases from V and 6 bases from J, with 4 bases in between. CDR3 DNA sequence: TGTGCCACCAGTGATTCCGGTCAGCCCCAGCATTTT. It translates to CATSDSGQPQHF.

This clonotype was picked up many times. The chain joins TRBV4-3 to TRBJ2-3, with 10 positions matching TRBD2. The trim removed 8 bases at V and 8 bases at J, leaving 10 bases unmatched. CDR1 is LGHNA, CDR2 YSLEER, per germline. This CDR3 has 14 residues. CDR3 region: CASSPGTSVFTQYF. In DNA, the CDR3 is TGCGCCAGCTCGCCCGGGACTAGCGTTTTTACGCAGTATTTT.

The gene calls are TRBV20-1 and TRBJ2-3; tentatively, D is TRBD1 (7 bases). Germline CDR1 is DFQATT and CDR2 is SNEGSKA (reference sequence). The CDR3 is made up of 15 amino acids. Trimming cost V 6 bases and J 0 bases, with 16 bases left between them. CDR3 protein: CSAQGGGSSTDTQYF. The DNA of the CDR3 is TGCAGTGCCCAGGGGGGCGGGTCGAGCACAGATACGCAGTATTTT.

There are many counts of this clonotype. The V gene is TRBV7-9, the J gene TRBJ2-2; 8 bases are a match to TRBD1. V was pared by 5 bases and J by 5 bases, with 7 bases of the junction left unmatched. The germline V gene has CDR1 SEHNR and CDR2 FQNEAQ (reference sequence). This CDR3 is built from 15 residues. This CDR3 is CASSNFRGRTGELFF. The CDR3 DNA is TGTGCCAGCAGCAACTTCAGGGGGCGTACCGGGGAGCTGTTTTTT.

A few counts support this clonotype. The chain recombines TRBV27 with TRBJ1-2, with TRBD1 identical over 7 bases. The junction had 14 bases not matched to a gene; V was cut back by 5 bases and J by 5 bases. CDR3 length: 16 residues. Per germline, CDR1 MNHEY and CDR2 SMNVEV (reference sequence). CDR3 DNA: TGTGCCAGCAGTACCGAGGGGGCCTACCCGATTTATGGCTACACCTTC. It translates to CASSTEGAYPIYGYTF.

This clonotype was detected many times. The CDR3 sequence: CASSQVFPLFGNIGAGYTF. CDR3 coding DNA: TGCGCCAGCAGCCAAGTCTTCCCTTTGTTCGGGAATATCGGTGCGGGCTACACCTTC. V usage is TRBV4-1 and J usage is TRBJ1-2; D is ambiguous. V lost 1 base and J lost 8, with 29 bases in between. This CDR3 spans 19 amino acids. The germline gives CDR1 MGHRA, CDR2 YSYEKL.

This clonotype was seen many times. In nucleotides, the CDR3 is TGTGCCAGCAGCTGGGGGATAGCCAAAAACATTCAGTACTTC. Protein: CASSWGIAKNIQYF. J is TRBJ2-4 and V is TRBV7-2; the D gene could be TRBD1 or TRBD2 (5 bases each). The germline V gene has CDR1 SGHTA and CDR2 FQGNSA. CDR3 length: 14 residues. Trimming removed 4 bases at V and 0 bases at J, with 7 bases between.

J is TRBJ1-6 and V is TRBV9; D is ambiguous. The CDR3 totals 14 residues. Trimming took 4 bases from V and 6 from J, leaving 11 bases between them. CDR1 is SGDLS and CDR2 is YYNGEE in the germline V gene. CDR3 loop: CASSQRTANSPLHF. CDR3 bases: TGTGCCAGCAGCCAAAGAACGGCTAATTCACCCCTCCACTTT. Full variable domain (remainder filled in from reference TRBV9 and TRBJ1-6): DSGVTQTPKHLITATGQRVTLRCSPRSGDLSVYWYQQSLDQGLQFLIQYYNGEERAKGNILERFSAQQFPDLHSELNLSSLELGDSALYFCASSQRTANSPLHFGNGTRLTVT.

This clonotype was observed at least ten times. The chain uses TRBV5-4 and TRBJ2-1; 8 nucleotides align to TRBD1. CDR1 and CDR2 from the germline V gene are SGHNT and YYREEE (reference sequence). J lost 1 base, V lost 0 bases, and 0 bases had no gene match. The CDR3 has 15 amino acids. CDR3 region: CASSLGQGSYNEQFF. The CDR3 DNA reads as TGTGCCAGCAGCTTGGGACAGGGGTCCTACAATGAGCAGTTCTTC.

This clonotype was observed a few times. V usage is TRBV5-1 and J usage is TRBJ1-6; no definite D call. Germline V gene data show CDR1 as SGHRS and CDR2 as YFSETQ. This CDR3 region has 16 residues. V lost 8 bases and J lost 0, with 15 bases in between. Here the CDR3 reads CARREGPSSYNSPLHF. In nucleotides, the CDR3 is TGCGCCAGGAGGGAGGGCCCGAGCTCCTATAATTCACCCCTCCACTTT.

The chain links TRBV20-1 to TRBJ2-2; D gene uncertain. The V gene's germline CDR1 is DFQATT and CDR2 SNEGSKA (reference sequence). Trimming left V 4 bases short and J 3 bases short, with 15 bases between. The CDR3 is 15 amino acids. In DNA form, the CDR3 reads TGCAGTGCTAAGGTTCCTGGGATGGACACCGGGGAGCTGTTTTTT. Translated: CSAKVPGMDTGELFF.

The CDR3 DNA sequence: TGTGCCACCAGCAGGGGACTAGTTGATACGCAGTATTTT. Amino acids: CATSRGLVDTQYF. The chain uses TRBV15 and TRBJ2-3; 8 bases align to TRBD2. Trimming at V came to 3 bases and at J to 6 bases, leaving 2 bases not matched to a gene. This CDR3 is 13 amino acids long. Per the germline V gene, CDR1 is LNHNV and CDR2 is YYDKDF (reference sequence).

This clonotype was seen more than once but under ten times. CDR3 nucleotide sequence: TGTGCCACCAGTGGGGGGGGACAGGGCTACAATGAGCAGTTCTTC. Its translation: CATSGGGQGYNEQFF. V gene TRBV24-1 combines with J gene TRBJ2-1, with 9 bases identical to TRBD1. The CDR3 covers 15 residues. V gave up 5 bases and J gave up 3 bases; unmatched junction bases: 4. Germline CDR1 KGHDR, CDR2 SFDVKD.

The V gene is TRBV5-1, the J gene TRBJ2-2, with D possibly TRBD1 on 6 matching bases. CDR3 length: 13 amino acids. The ends were cut back, 4 bases at V and 7 bases at J, with 11 bases in the middle. Germline V CDR1 and CDR2: SGHRS, YFSETQ. Written as DNA, the CDR3 is TGCGCCAGCAGCGGGGGACAAGGCGGGGAGCTGTTTTTT. It specifies CASSGGQGGELFF.

This clonotype was detected only a few times. V gene TRBV28 combines with J gene TRBJ2-1, with D unresolved. The germline V and J ends were trimmed by 1 base and 8 bases, with 3 bases remaining between them. The germline gives CDR1 MDHEN, CDR2 SYDVKM. The CDR3 loop spans 11 amino acids. In DNA, the CDR3 is TGTGCCAGCAGTTTATACTATGAGCAGTTCTTC. Translating gives CASSLYYEQFF.

In this sample, this clonotype turned up a few times. The rearrangement joins TRBV7-2 to TRBJ2-3; TRBD1 might be the D (5 bases). CDR1 is SGHTA, CDR2 FQGNSA, per germline. Trimming took off 5 bases at V and 5 bases at J, with 11 bases between the two ends. The CDR3 covers 13 residues. In nucleotides, the CDR3 is TGTGCCAGCAGCGAGGCAGGGATAGATACGCAGTATTTT. This codes for CASSEAGIDTQYF. Drawing the rest from reference TRBV7-2 and TRBJ2-3, the complete variable domain is GAGVSQSPSNKVTEKGKDVELRCDPISGHTALYWYRQSLGQGLEFLIYFQGNSAPDKSGLPSDRFSAERTGGSVSTLTIQRTQQEDSAVYLCASSEAGIDTQYFGPGTRLTVL.

This clonotype appeared a few times. The J gene is TRBJ2-7, the V gene TRBV2, with 11 bases that match TRBD2. V lost 6 bases and J lost 7; bases outside the gene matches: 8. The CDR3 contains 14 residues. CDR1 is SNHLY, CDR2 FYNNEI, per germline. This chain's CDR3 is CASRIAGGPVEQYF. CDR3 bases: TGTGCCAGCAGGATAGCGGGGGGGCCGGTAGAGCAGTACTTC.

This clonotype has at least ten counts. The rearrangement uses TRBV7-9 and TRBJ1-1, with D maybe TRBD1 (6 bases). V was trimmed by 5 bases and J by 1 base, leaving 8 bases between them. This CDR3 is built from 13 residues. Germline assignment: CDR1 SEHNR and CDR2 FQNEAQ (reference sequence). The DNA for the CDR3 is TGTGCCAGCAGCGGACAGAAGAACACTGAAGCTTTCTTT. As protein: CASSGQKNTEAFF.

This chain links TRBV4-1 with TRBJ1-1; 8 bases agree with TRBD1. Unmatched junction bases numbered 6, after V lost 4 bases and J lost 5 bases. CDR3 size: 14 residues. CDR1 is MGHRA, CDR2 YSYEKL, per germline. As DNA, the CDR3 is TGCGCCAGCAGCCGGGCAGGGGGCGAGACTGAAGCTTTCTTT. It encodes CASSRAGGETEAFF.

This chain uses TRBV19 with TRBJ2-5; 8 bases agree with TRBD2. Germline V gene lookup returns CDR1 LNHDA and CDR2 SQIVND (reference sequence). V trimming: 5 bases; J trimming: 5 bases; junction bases outside the gene matches: 10. The CDR3 totals 15 residues. The CDR3 sequence: CASSATGGLGETQYF. DNA of the CDR3: TGTGCCAGTAGTGCTACGGGGGGGCTTGGGGAGACCCAGTACTTC. Filled out from reference TRBV19 and TRBJ2-5, the complete variable domain reads DGGITQSPKYLFRKEGQNVTLSCEQNLNHDAMYWYRQDPGQGLRLIYYSQIVNDFQKGDIAEGYSVSREKKESFPLTVTSAQKNPTAFYLCASSATGGLGETQYFGPGTRLLVL.

This clonotype was seen a handful of times. The chain employs TRBV7-8 and TRBJ1-5, with TRBD1 matching over 7 bases. V was clipped by 7 bases and J by 6 bases; unmatched bases: 9. Germline V gene data show CDR1 as SGHVS and CDR2 as FQNEAQ. CDR3 length: 14 amino acids. The CDR3 DNA reads as TGTGCCAGCACTCGAAACAGGGGTAGTCAGCCCCAGCATTTT. Translating it yields CASTRNRGSQPQHF.

This clonotype was recorded a few times. As DNA, the CDR3 is TGTGCCAGTTATCTCTCAGGGAGGCAGATTAGTGAGGCTTTCTTT. Protein: CASYLSGRQISEAFF. This chain joins TRBV12-3 or TRBV12-4 and TRBJ1-1; perhaps TRBD1 as D (5 bases). The CDR3 consists of 15 residues. Between the trimmed V and J ends, which lost 9 bases and 11 bases, there was a span of 28 bases.